What follows are 11 T cell receptor beta chains derived from one specimen sequenced in a study of cytomegalovirus exposure and HLA in healthy donors. The PCR used 60 Vbeta and 13 Jbeta primers. The repertoire was sequenced with immunoSEQ multiplex PCR; TCRdb's copy has only in-frame clones and lacks some. This table has 60,000 to 85,000 clones, about 67% appearing once. Sequences were obtained from PBMCs. These receptors originate from a human donor in good health.

The J gene is TRBJ1-1, the V gene TRBV2; D perhaps matches TRBD1 (6 bases). The CDR3 is made up of 13 amino acids. Germline V gene sequence: CDR1 SNHLY, CDR2 FYNNEI. V was clipped by 10 bases and J by 3 bases, with 15 bases between them. The CDR3 here is CAITRQVDTEAFF. The DNA of the CDR3 is TGTGCCATCACCCGACAGGTCGACACTGAAGCTTTCTTT.

The chain links TRBV6-4 to TRBJ2-7; D gene unclear. CDR1 is MRHNA and CDR2 is SNTAGT in the germline V gene. V lost 4 bases to trimming and J lost 0 bases, with 16 bases between them. The CDR3 contains 16 residues. CDR3 coding DNA: TGTGCCAGCAGTGCAGACCCAGACACTCCCTCCTACGAGCAGTACTTC. It encodes CASSADPDTPSYEQYF.

The rearrangement uses TRBV2 and TRBJ2-7; D possibly corresponds to TRBD2 (6 bases). Per the germline V gene, CDR1 is SNHLY and CDR2 is FYNNEI. The CDR3 consists of 15 residues. V was trimmed by 4 bases and J by 1 base, leaving 14 bases between them. The CDR3, as DNA: TGTGCCAGCAGTGTGGGCGGGGTAGTGTCCTACGAGCAGTACTTC. Translated: CASSVGGVVSYEQYF.

The rearrangement joins TRBV7-8 to TRBJ1-6; D is perhaps TRBD1 (6 bases). V was pared by 1 base and J by 14 bases, with 18 bases between. CDR1 and CDR2 from the germline V gene are SGHVS and FQNEAQ. This CDR3 contains 15 residues. The DNA of the CDR3 is TGTGCCAGCAGCTTAGTAGGATCAGGGGTTTTCACCCTCCACTTT. This encodes CASSLVGSGVFTLHF.

In this sample, this clone is medium-sized. This sequence joins TRBV7-9 and TRBJ2-5; 13 bases are a match to TRBD2. The germline CDR1 and CDR2 sequences are SEHNR and FQNEAQ (reference sequence). The CDR3 is 15 residues long. The junction had 6 bases not matched to a gene; V was cut back by 5 bases and J by 6 bases. This CDR3 is CASSGGLAGAKTQYF. CDR3 DNA sequence: TGTGCCAGCAGCGGAGGACTAGCGGGAGCGAAGACCCAGTACTTC.

This clone has just a few counts. The chain is built from TRBV5-6 and TRBJ2-2, with 8 bases aligning to TRBD2. Germline-derived CDR1 and CDR2 are SGHDT and YYEEEE. The CDR3 is 15 residues long. V trimming: 5 bases; J trimming: 5 bases; junction bases outside the gene matches: 8. DNA of the CDR3: TGTGCCAGCAGTATTAGCGGGGTCGGAACCGGGGAGCTGTTTTTT. This translates into CASSISGVGTGELFF. The entire variable domain, with the rest obtained from reference TRBV5-6 and TRBJ2-2, is as follows: DAGVTQSPTHLIKTRGQQVTLRCSPKSGHDTVSWYQQALGQGPQFIFQYYEEEERQRGNFPDRFSGHQFPNYSSELNVNALLLGDSALYLCASSISGVGTGELFFGEGSRLTVL.

This sequence joins TRBV5-6 and TRBJ1-4; TRBD1 matches 10 bases. Germline V lookup: CDR1 SGHDT, CDR2 YYEEEE. V gave up 3 bases and J gave up 7 bases; unmatched junction bases: 3. The CDR3 runs to 14 residues. CDR3 sequence: CASSSDRGGEKLFF. DNA of the CDR3: TGTGCCAGCAGCTCGGACAGGGGGGGTGAAAAACTGTTTTTT.

This chain uses TRBV7-9 with TRBJ2-3; D is perhaps TRBD2 (6 bases). The CDR3 runs to 15 residues. The germline gives CDR1 SEHNR, CDR2 FQNEAQ (reference sequence). The germline V and J ends were trimmed by 5 bases and 3 bases, with 15 bases remaining between them. The CDR3 reads CASSAWRATTDTQYF. The CDR3 DNA is TGTGCCAGCAGCGCGTGGAGGGCCACTACAGATACGCAGTATTTT.

As for this clone: The same CDR3 also results from other DNA sequences found in this sample. The rearrangement joins TRBV30 to TRBJ2-7, with D tentatively TRBD1 (5 bases). This CDR3 has 12 amino acids. V was pared by 3 bases and J by 3 bases, with 9 bases between. Germline V gene sequence: CDR1 GTSNPN, CDR2 SVGIG (reference sequence). In nucleotides, the CDR3 is TGTGCCTGGAGCCCCCAGGGCTACGAGCAGTACTTC. Protein: CAWSPQGYEQYF.

V is TRBV11-2 and J is TRBJ1-2, with 8 bases matching TRBD1. The V and J ends lost 4 bases and 6 bases, in that order; junction bases with no gene match: 7. Germline V lookup: CDR1 SGHAT, CDR2 FQNNGV. This CDR3 contains 14 residues. CDR3 DNA: TGTGCCAGCAGCTCCGGACAGGGTCTCCATGGCTACACCTTC. This sequence encodes CASSSGQGLHGYTF. The entire variable domain, with the rest obtained from reference TRBV11-2 and TRBJ1-2, is as follows: EAGVAQSPRYKIIEKRQSVAFWCNPISGHATLYWYQQILGQGPKLLIQFQNNGVVDDSQLPKDRFSAERLKGVDSTLKIQPAKLEDSAVYLCASSSGQGLHGYTFGSGTRLTVV.

The chain uses TRBV4-1 and TRBJ2-7, with 8 bases lining up with TRBD1. With V trimmed by 2 bases and J by 7 bases, 4 bases remained unmatched. Germline V lookup: CDR1 MGHRA, CDR2 YSYEKL. The CDR3 length is 13 residues. CDR3 nucleotides: TGCGCCAGCAGCCAAATACAGGGGGGAGAGCAGTACTTC. This gives the protein CASSQIQGGEQYF.